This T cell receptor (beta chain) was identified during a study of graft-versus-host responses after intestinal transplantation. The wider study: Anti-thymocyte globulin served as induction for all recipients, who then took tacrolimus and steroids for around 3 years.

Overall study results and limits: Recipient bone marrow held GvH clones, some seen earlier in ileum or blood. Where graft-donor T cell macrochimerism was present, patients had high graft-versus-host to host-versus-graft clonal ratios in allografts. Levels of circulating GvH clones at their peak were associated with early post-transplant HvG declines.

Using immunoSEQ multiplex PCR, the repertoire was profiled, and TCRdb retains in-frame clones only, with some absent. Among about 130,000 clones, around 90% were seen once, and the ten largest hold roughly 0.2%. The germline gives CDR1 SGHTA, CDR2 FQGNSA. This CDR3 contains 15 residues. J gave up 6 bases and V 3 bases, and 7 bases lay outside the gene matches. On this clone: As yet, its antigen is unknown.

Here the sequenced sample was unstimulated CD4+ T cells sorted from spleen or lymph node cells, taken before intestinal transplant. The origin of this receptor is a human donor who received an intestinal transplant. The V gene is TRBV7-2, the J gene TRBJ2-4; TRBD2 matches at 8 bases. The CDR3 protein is CASSFSGTMGNIQYF. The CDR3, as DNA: TGTGCCAGCAGCTTTAGCGGGACCATGGGAAACATTCAGTACTTC.